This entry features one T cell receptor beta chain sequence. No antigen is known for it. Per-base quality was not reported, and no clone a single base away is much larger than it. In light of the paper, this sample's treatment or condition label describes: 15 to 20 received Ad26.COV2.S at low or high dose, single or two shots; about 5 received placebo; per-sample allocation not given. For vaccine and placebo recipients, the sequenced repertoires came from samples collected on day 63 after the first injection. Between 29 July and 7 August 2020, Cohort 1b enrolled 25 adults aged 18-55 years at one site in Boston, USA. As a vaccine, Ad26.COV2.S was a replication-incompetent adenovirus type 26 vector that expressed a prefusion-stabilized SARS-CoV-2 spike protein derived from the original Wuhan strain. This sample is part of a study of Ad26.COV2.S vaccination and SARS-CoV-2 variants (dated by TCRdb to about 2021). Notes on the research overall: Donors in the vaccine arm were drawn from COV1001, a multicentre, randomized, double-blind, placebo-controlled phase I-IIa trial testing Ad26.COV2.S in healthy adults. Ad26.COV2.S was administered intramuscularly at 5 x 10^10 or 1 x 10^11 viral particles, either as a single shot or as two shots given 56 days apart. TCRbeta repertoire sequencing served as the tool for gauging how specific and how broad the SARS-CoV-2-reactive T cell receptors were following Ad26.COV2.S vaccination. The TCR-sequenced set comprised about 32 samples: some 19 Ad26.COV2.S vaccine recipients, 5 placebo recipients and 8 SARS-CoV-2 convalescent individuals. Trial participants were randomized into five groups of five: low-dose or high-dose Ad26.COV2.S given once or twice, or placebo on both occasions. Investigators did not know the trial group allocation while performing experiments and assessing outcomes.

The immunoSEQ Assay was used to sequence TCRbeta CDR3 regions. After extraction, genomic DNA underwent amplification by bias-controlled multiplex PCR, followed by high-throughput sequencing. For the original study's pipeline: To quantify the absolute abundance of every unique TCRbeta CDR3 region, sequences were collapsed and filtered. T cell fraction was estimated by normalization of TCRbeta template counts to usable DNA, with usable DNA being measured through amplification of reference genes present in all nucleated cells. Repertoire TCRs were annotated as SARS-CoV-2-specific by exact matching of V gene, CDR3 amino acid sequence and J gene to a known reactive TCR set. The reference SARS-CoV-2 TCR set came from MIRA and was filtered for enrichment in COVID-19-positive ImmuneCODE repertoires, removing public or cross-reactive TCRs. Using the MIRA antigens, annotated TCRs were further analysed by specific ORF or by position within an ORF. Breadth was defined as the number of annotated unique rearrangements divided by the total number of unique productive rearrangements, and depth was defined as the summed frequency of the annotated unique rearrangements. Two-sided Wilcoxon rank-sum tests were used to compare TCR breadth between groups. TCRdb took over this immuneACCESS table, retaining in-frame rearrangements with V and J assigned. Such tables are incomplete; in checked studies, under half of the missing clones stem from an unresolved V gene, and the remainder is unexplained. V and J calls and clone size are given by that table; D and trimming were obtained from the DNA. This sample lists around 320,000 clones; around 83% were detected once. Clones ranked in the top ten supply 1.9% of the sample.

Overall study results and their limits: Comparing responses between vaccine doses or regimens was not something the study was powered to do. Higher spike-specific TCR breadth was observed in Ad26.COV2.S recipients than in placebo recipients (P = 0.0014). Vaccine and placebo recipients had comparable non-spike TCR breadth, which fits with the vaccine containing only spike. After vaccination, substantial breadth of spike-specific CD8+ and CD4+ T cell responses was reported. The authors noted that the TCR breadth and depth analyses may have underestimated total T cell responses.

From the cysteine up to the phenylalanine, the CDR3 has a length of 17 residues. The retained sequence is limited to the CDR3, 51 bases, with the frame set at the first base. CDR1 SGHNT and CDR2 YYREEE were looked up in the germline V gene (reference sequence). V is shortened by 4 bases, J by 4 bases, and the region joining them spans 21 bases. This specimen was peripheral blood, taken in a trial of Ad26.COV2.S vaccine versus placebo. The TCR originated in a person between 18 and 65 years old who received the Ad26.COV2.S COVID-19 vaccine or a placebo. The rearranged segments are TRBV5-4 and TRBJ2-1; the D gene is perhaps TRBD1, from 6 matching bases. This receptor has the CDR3 CASSPWPRGGQYNEQFF. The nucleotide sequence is TGTGCCAGCAGCCCCTGGCCCAGGGGCGGCCAATACAATGAGCAGTTCTTC.